This is a list of T cell receptor beta chains from one sample in a study of identical twins. TCRdb redid the calling of the 5' RACE reads with MiXCR, one entry per CDR3 protein. The table includes some 1,600,000 distinct CDR3 sequences, around 33% detected once. The sample was cord blood. The receptors here all came from a newborn girl in good health. Both conserved end residues are part of each CDR3. Fields, in order: D gene, V gene, J gene, clone size, CDR3 DNA, CDR3 protein. A D gene is named only where the DNA matches it firmly. The size entry is marked missing in some rows and otherwise reads once, few, many or a size class.

D gene: -; V gene: TRBV6-1; J gene: TRBJ1-5; clone size: -; CDR3 DNA: TGTGCCAGCGCTAAGGCAGGGAGCGATCAGCCCCAGCATTTT; CDR3 protein: CASAKAGSDQPQHF
D gene: -; V gene: TRBV3-1; J gene: TRBJ1-4; clone size: few; CDR3 DNA: TGTGCCAGCAGCATCCGAAAGGTGTTCTTTAATGAAAAACTGTTTTTT; CDR3 protein: CASSIRKVFFNEKLFF
D gene: -; V gene: TRBV6-5; J gene: TRBJ1-5; clone size: -; CDR3 DNA: TGTGCCAGCAGTTACTCAGCATATAGCAATCAGCCCCAGCATTTT; CDR3 protein: CASSYSAYSNQPQHF
D gene: -; V gene: TRBV20-1; J gene: TRBJ2-3; clone size: many; CDR3 DNA: TGCAGTGCTAGACTGCCCACAGATACGCAGTATTTT; CDR3 protein: CSARLPTDTQYF
D gene: TRBD1; V gene: TRBV11-2; J gene: TRBJ2-7; clone size: -; CDR3 DNA: TGTGCCAGCAGCTCACTAAGGGGGCTGGGTAATGAGCAGTACTTC; CDR3 protein: CASSSLRGLGNEQYF
D gene: TRBD1; V gene: TRBV20-1; J gene: TRBJ1-2; clone size: -; CDR3 DNA: TGCAGTGCGGCTACGGGACAGGGGGCACGGGGCTACACCTTC; CDR3 protein: CSAATGQGARGYTF
D gene: TRBD1; V gene: TRBV20-1; J gene: TRBJ2-7; clone size: few; CDR3 DNA: TGCAGTGCACTGGACAGGGAACCCCACGAGCAGTACTTC; CDR3 protein: CSALDREPHEQYF
D gene: -; V gene: TRBV27; J gene: TRBJ1-1; clone size: few; CDR3 DNA: TGTGCCAGCAGTTCCCCCGGCAAGAACACTGAAGCTTTCTTT; CDR3 protein: CASSSPGKNTEAFF
D gene: -; V gene: TRBV3-1; J gene: TRBJ2-1; clone size: few; CDR3 DNA: TGTGCCTGCAGCCAAACCCGGCAGGACATCTACAATGAGCAGTTCTTC; CDR3 protein: CACSQTRQDIYNEQFF
D gene: -; V gene: TRBV20-1; J gene: TRBJ2-4; clone size: -; CDR3 DNA: TGCAGTGCTAGCGTTTCCCGGGCTAGCGCCCCTATAGCCAAAAACATTCAGTACTTC; CDR3 protein: CSASVSRASAPIAKNIQYF
D gene: -; V gene: TRBV7-9; J gene: TRBJ2-5; clone size: -; CDR3 DNA: TGTGCCAGCAGCTTAGGAGACTTCCCGTACTTC; CDR3 protein: CASSLGDFPYF
D gene: TRBD2; V gene: TRBV20-1; J gene: TRBJ2-7; clone size: -; CDR3 DNA: TGCAGTGCTACACCAGATAGCGGGAGCTACGAGCAGTACTTC; CDR3 protein: CSATPDSGSYEQYF
D gene: -; V gene: TRBV4-2; J gene: TRBJ2-4; clone size: few; CDR3 DNA: TGTGCCAGCAGCCAAGATAGGGCAGGGATCGACAAAAACATTCAGTACTTC; CDR3 protein: CASSQDRAGIDKNIQYF
D gene: TRBD1; V gene: TRBV12-3/TRBV12-4; J gene: TRBJ2-2; clone size: -; CDR3 DNA: TGTGCCAGCAGCCATGAACCGGGACAGCTTACGAACACCGGGGAGCTGTTTTTT; CDR3 protein: CASSHEPGQLTNTGELFF
D gene: TRBD1; V gene: TRBV28; J gene: TRBJ1-1; clone size: -; CDR3 DNA: TGTGCCAGCATGCTTTTAACAGGGGCCTCCACTGAAGCTTTCTTT; CDR3 protein: CASMLLTGASTEAFF
D gene: -; V gene: TRBV13; J gene: TRBJ1-5; clone size: -; CDR3 DNA: TGTGCCAGCAGCCCTGATATAGCGGGGGATAGCAATCAGCCCCAGCATTTT; CDR3 protein: CASSPDIAGDSNQPQHF
D gene: TRBD2; V gene: TRBV28; J gene: TRBJ2-1; clone size: -; CDR3 DNA: TGTGCCAGCGACGACATAGCGGGAGGGCCTTATGAGCAGTTCTTC; CDR3 protein: CASDDIAGGPYEQFF
D gene: -; V gene: TRBV12-3/TRBV12-4; J gene: TRBJ2-5; clone size: -; CDR3 DNA: TGTGCCAGCAGTTCTAACGGACTGATGGGAGAGACCCAGTACTTC; CDR3 protein: CASSSNGLMGETQYF
D gene: -; V gene: TRBV5-6; J gene: TRBJ2-2; clone size: -; CDR3 DNA: TGTGCCAGCAGCCCACTCTCCCACACCGGGGAGCTGTTTTTT; CDR3 protein: CASSPLSHTGELFF
D gene: -; V gene: TRBV27; J gene: TRBJ1-2; clone size: few; CDR3 DNA: TGTGCCAGCAGTTTAATAGCGACCCGATTTCCCTATGGCTACACCTTC; CDR3 protein: CASSLIATRFPYGYTF
D gene: -; V gene: TRBV11-2; J gene: TRBJ2-3; clone size: few; CDR3 DNA: TGTGCCAGCAGCCCCCGGGCCTTCACAGATACGCAGTATTTT; CDR3 protein: CASSPRAFTDTQYF
D gene: TRBD2; V gene: TRBV7-8; J gene: TRBJ2-3; clone size: many; CDR3 DNA: TGTGCCAGCAGCTTATGGGGCCTAGCGGGAAGCACAGATACGCAGTATTTT; CDR3 protein: CASSLWGLAGSTDTQYF
D gene: -; V gene: TRBV6-1; J gene: TRBJ1-4; clone size: few; CDR3 DNA: TGTGCCAGCAGTGAAGCTATGGAAAAACTGTTTTTT; CDR3 protein: CASSEAMEKLFF
D gene: TRBD1; V gene: TRBV7-9; J gene: TRBJ2-3; clone size: few; CDR3 DNA: TGTGCCAGCAGCTTACGGGACAGGGAGACAGATACGCAGTATTTT; CDR3 protein: CASSLRDRETDTQYF
D gene: TRBD2; V gene: TRBV28; J gene: TRBJ2-7; clone size: once; CDR3 DNA: TGTGCCAGCAGGCTGGGACTAGCCTACGTGCAGTACTTC; CDR3 protein: CASRLGLAYVQYF
D gene: -; V gene: TRBV6-5; J gene: TRBJ2-1; clone size: -; CDR3 DNA: TGTGCCAGCGGCGCCGGTTTAGGCTATGAGCAGTTCTTC; CDR3 protein: CASGAGLGYEQFF
D gene: -; V gene: TRBV7-9; J gene: TRBJ2-1; clone size: -; CDR3 DNA: TGTGCCAGCAGCTTAAGTATGAGACTAAGTAATGAGCAGTTCTTC; CDR3 protein: CASSLSMRLSNEQFF
D gene: -; V gene: TRBV28; J gene: TRBJ2-1; clone size: -; CDR3 DNA: TGTGCCAGCAGTTTAGGGGGGAGAAAACACAATGAGCAGTTCTTC; CDR3 protein: CASSLGGRKHNEQFF
D gene: -; V gene: TRBV7-9; J gene: TRBJ2-3; clone size: -; CDR3 DNA: TGTGCCAGCAGCCGATTATCGTTCGATACGCAGTATTTT; CDR3 protein: CASSRLSFDTQYF
D gene: TRBD2; V gene: TRBV5-1; J gene: TRBJ2-1; clone size: -; CDR3 DNA: TGCGCCAGCAGCTTGTATGCGGGAGGGCCGGATGAGCAGTTCTTC; CDR3 protein: CASSLYAGGPDEQFF
D gene: TRBD2; V gene: TRBV20-1; J gene: TRBJ2-5; clone size: once; CDR3 DNA: TGCAGTGGGTTGGGGTCTAGCGGGTGGAGGGGAAGAGAGCAGTACTTC; CDR3 protein: CSGLGSSGWRGREQYF
D gene: -; V gene: TRBV27; J gene: TRBJ2-7; clone size: -; CDR3 DNA: -; CDR3 protein: CASSFGSGNYELYF
D gene: -; V gene: TRBV12-3/TRBV12-4; J gene: TRBJ1-5; clone size: few; CDR3 DNA: TGTGCCAGCACTCTAGGACGGTTCAATCAGCCCCAGCATTTT; CDR3 protein: CASTLGRFNQPQHF
D gene: -; V gene: TRBV3-1; J gene: TRBJ2-1; clone size: -; CDR3 DNA: TGTGCCAGCAGCCAAGAGAAGGGGCAGGGCAATGAGCAGTTCTTC; CDR3 protein: CASSQEKGQGNEQFF
D gene: TRBD2; V gene: TRBV6-1; J gene: TRBJ2-7; clone size: few; CDR3 DNA: TGTGCCAGCAGTGAAGGGACTAGCGGAACCTACGAGCAGTACTTC; CDR3 protein: CASSEGTSGTYEQYF
D gene: -; V gene: TRBV6-1; J gene: TRBJ2-5; clone size: -; CDR3 DNA: TGTGCCAGCAGCCGTTCCCCGGGGCAGGCTGAGTACTTC; CDR3 protein: CASSRSPGQAEYF
D gene: -; V gene: TRBV28; J gene: TRBJ2-5; clone size: -; CDR3 DNA: TGTGCCAACAGTTTATCGGCGGGAAGAGGAGAGACCCAGTACTTC; CDR3 protein: CANSLSAGRGETQYF
D gene: -; V gene: TRBV5-1; J gene: TRBJ2-3; clone size: many; CDR3 DNA: TGCGCCAGCAGCTTGGCAGAAGATACGCAGTATTTT; CDR3 protein: CASSLAEDTQYF
D gene: -; V gene: TRBV3-1; J gene: TRBJ2-5; clone size: few; CDR3 DNA: TGTGCCAGCAGCCGCCCCGGGACACAAGAGACCCAGTACTTC; CDR3 protein: CASSRPGTQETQYF
D gene: TRBD2; V gene: TRBV20-1; J gene: TRBJ2-3; clone size: -; CDR3 DNA: TGCAGTGCTAGATATCCCTGGGCGGGGGGGCCGCCAGATACGCAGTATTTT; CDR3 protein: CSARYPWAGGPPDTQYF
D gene: -; V gene: TRBV6-1; J gene: TRBJ1-2; clone size: -; CDR3 DNA: TGTGCCAGCAGTACAGGGAACTACTATGGCTACACCTTC; CDR3 protein: CASSTGNYYGYTF
D gene: TRBD2; V gene: TRBV20-1; J gene: TRBJ2-3; clone size: -; CDR3 DNA: TGCAGTGCTAGAGTCCGGAGCGGGAGGGTGGGAGATACGCAGTATTTT; CDR3 protein: CSARVRSGRVGDTQYF
D gene: TRBD1; V gene: TRBV4-2; J gene: TRBJ1-6; clone size: few; CDR3 DNA: TGTGCCAGCAGCCAAGATGGACAGGGGGCGAAGTATTCACCCCTCCACTTT; CDR3 protein: CASSQDGQGAKYSPLHF
D gene: TRBD1; V gene: TRBV29-1; J gene: TRBJ1-2; clone size: -; CDR3 DNA: TGCAGCCTTCCCGGGACAGGGAACTATGGCTACACCTTC; CDR3 protein: CSLPGTGNYGYTF
D gene: TRBD1; V gene: TRBV9; J gene: TRBJ1-1; clone size: -; CDR3 DNA: TGTGCCAGCAGCGTACCTACAGGGGTGAACACTGAAGCTTTCTTT; CDR3 protein: CASSVPTGVNTEAFF
D gene: TRBD1; V gene: TRBV27; J gene: TRBJ1-2; clone size: few; CDR3 DNA: TGTGCCAGCAGTTCCCGGGACAGTAACTATGGCTACACCTTC; CDR3 protein: CASSSRDSNYGYTF
D gene: TRBD1; V gene: TRBV7-9; J gene: TRBJ1-2; clone size: few; CDR3 DNA: TGTGCCAGCAGCATCGGACAGGGGGCTTATTATGGCTACACCTTC; CDR3 protein: CASSIGQGAYYGYTF
D gene: -; V gene: TRBV30; J gene: TRBJ1-6; clone size: -; CDR3 DNA: TGTGCCTGGACCCCGAGGGGTCCAATGACCCTCCACTTT; CDR3 protein: CAWTPRGPMTLHF
D gene: -; V gene: TRBV19; J gene: TRBJ2-5; clone size: few; CDR3 DNA: TGTGCCAGTAGTATAGCCCGCCTCGAAGAGACCCAGTACTTC; CDR3 protein: CASSIARLEETQYF
D gene: -; V gene: TRBV30; J gene: TRBJ2-1; clone size: -; CDR3 DNA: TGTGCCTGGAGTTGGGGGTATGAGCAGTTCTTC; CDR3 protein: CAWSWGYEQFF
D gene: TRBD2; V gene: TRBV27; J gene: TRBJ2-7; clone size: few; CDR3 DNA: TGTGCCAGCAGTTTACTAGCGGGAGGCCTCCAATCCTACGAGCAGTACTTC; CDR3 protein: CASSLLAGGLQSYEQYF
D gene: -; V gene: TRBV4-2; J gene: TRBJ2-3; clone size: -; CDR3 DNA: TGTGCCAGCAGCCACGACTCAAGTCTAGCAACAGGTACGCAGTATTTT; CDR3 protein: CASSHDSSLATGTQYF
D gene: TRBD1; V gene: TRBV12-3/TRBV12-4; J gene: TRBJ1-4; clone size: many; CDR3 DNA: TGTGCCAGCAGGACAGGGAGGGAACTTGCAACTAATGAAAAACTGTTTTTT; CDR3 protein: CASRTGRELATNEKLFF
D gene: -; V gene: TRBV6-6; J gene: TRBJ1-2; clone size: -; CDR3 DNA: TGTGCCAGCAGTCAGACCAGTGACTATGGCTACACCTTC; CDR3 protein: CASSQTSDYGYTF
D gene: -; V gene: TRBV2; J gene: TRBJ1-1; clone size: -; CDR3 DNA: TGTGCCAGCAGTGAAGGTTCTGGGAACACTGAAGCTTTCTTT; CDR3 protein: CASSEGSGNTEAFF